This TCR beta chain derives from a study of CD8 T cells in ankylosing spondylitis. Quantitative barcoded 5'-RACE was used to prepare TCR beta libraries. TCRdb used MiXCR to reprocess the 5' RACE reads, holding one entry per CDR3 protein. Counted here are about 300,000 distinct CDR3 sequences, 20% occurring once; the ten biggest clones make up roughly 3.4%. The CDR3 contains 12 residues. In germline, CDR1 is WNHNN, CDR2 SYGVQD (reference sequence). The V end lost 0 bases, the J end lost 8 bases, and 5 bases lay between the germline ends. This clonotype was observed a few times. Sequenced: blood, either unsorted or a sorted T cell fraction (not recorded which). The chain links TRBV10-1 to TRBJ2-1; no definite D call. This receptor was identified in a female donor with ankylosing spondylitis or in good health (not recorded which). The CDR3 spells CASSESTHEQFF. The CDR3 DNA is TGCGCCAGCAGTGAGTCCACGCATGAGCAGTTCTTC.